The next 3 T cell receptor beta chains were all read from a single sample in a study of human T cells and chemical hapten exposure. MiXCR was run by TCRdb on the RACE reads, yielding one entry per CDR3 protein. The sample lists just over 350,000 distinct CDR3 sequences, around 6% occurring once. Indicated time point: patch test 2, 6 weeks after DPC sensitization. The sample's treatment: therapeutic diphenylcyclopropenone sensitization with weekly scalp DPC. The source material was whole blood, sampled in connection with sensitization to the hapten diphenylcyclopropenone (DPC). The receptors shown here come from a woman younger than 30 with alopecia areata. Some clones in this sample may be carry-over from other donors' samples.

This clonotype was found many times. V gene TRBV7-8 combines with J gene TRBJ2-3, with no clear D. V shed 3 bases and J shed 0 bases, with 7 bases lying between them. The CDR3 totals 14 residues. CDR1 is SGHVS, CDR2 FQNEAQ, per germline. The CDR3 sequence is CASSFLLSTDTQYF. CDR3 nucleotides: TGTGCCAGCAGCTTTCTTCTTAGCACAGATACGCAGTATTTT.

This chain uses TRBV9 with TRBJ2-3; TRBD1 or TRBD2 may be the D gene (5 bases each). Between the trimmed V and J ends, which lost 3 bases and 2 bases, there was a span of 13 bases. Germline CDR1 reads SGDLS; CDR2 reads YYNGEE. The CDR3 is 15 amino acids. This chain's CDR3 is CASSASRGFTDTQYF. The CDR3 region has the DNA TGTGCCAGCAGCGCGAGCCGGGGCTTCACAGATACGCAGTATTTT.

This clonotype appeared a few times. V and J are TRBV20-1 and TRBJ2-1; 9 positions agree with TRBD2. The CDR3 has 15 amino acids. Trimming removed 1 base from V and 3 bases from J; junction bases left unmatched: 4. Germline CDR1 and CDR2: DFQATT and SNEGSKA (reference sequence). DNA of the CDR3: TGCAGTGCTAGAGCCCTAGCGGGACTCTACAATGAGCAGTTCTTC. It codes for CSARALAGLYNEQFF.